This T cell receptor (beta chain) comes out of a study of T cell changes during pregnancy in multiple sclerosis. A few counts support this clone. Here immunoSEQ multiplex PCR was the method, and the copy in TCRdb shows in-frame clones only, minus some. The table shows 25,000 to 30,000 clones, with about 92% occurring only once. V lost 1 base to trimming and J lost 1 base; unmatched junction nucleotides: 4. CDR3 length: 15 amino acids. Germline CDR1 SGHRS, CDR2 YFSETQ. The specimen comprised CD4+ T cells from peripheral blood mononuclear cells, sampled after pregnancy. This receptor was identified in a female donor with multiple sclerosis, enrolled in a pregnancy study. This chain links TRBV5-1 with TRBJ1-1, with 7 bases lining up with TRBD1. The CDR3: CASSLRQGQNTEAFF. The CDR3 DNA follows: TGCGCCAGCAGCTTGAGACAGGGACAGAACACTGAAGCTTTCTTT.